One and the same sample provided the 22 T cell receptor beta chains below, sequenced in a study of cytotoxic CD8 clonotypes in ibrutinib-treated CLL. Data came from immunoSEQ multiplex PCR; TCRdb stores just in-frame clones and leaves some out. The table shows 270,000 or so clones, with 65% to 85% occurring only once. The material sequenced was PBMCs, taken at disease progression, from a patient treated with ibrutinib. Every receptor here comes from a human donor with chronic lymphocytic leukemia.

The chain has TRBV4-1 and TRBJ2-3, with 7 bases that match TRBD1. Trimming at V came to 4 bases and at J to 3 bases, leaving 10 bases not matched to a gene. CDR3 length: 16 amino acids. Per germline, CDR1 MGHRA and CDR2 YSYEKL. CDR3 nucleotides: TGCGCCAGCAGCCTAGGAACAGGGGCGGGTACAGATACGCAGTATTTT. It encodes CASSLGTGAGTDTQYF.

The rearrangement links TRBV10-2 to TRBJ1-2; TRBD1 matches at 8 bases. Germline CDR1 WSHSY, CDR2 SAAADI. V gave up 3 bases and J gave up 4 bases; unmatched junction bases: 4. This CDR3 is 14 amino acids long. Here the CDR3 DNA reads TGCGCCAGCAGTGAATGGACAGGGAGCTATGGCTACACCTTC. Translated, it gives CASSEWTGSYGYTF.

V and J are TRBV11-2 and TRBJ2-5, with TRBD1 identical over 7 bases. In germline, CDR1 is SGHAT, CDR2 FQNNGV. The CDR3 is made up of 14 amino acids. V lost 6 bases to trimming and J lost 7 bases; unmatched junction nucleotides: 11. CDR3 sequence: CASSMTTGAGTQYF. Written as DNA, the CDR3 is TGTGCCAGCAGTATGACAACAGGGGCTGGGACCCAGTACTTC. Using reference TRBV11-2 and TRBJ2-5 for the parts outside the CDR3, the full variable domain is EAGVAQSPRYKIIEKRQSVAFWCNPISGHATLYWYQQILGQGPKLLIQFQNNGVVDDSQLPKDRFSAERLKGVDSTLKIQPAKLEDSAVYLCASSMTTGAGTQYFGPGTRLLVL.

This clone was counted a few times. This rearrangement joins TRBV2 to TRBJ1-5; 8 bases match TRBD1. The CDR3 spans 15 residues. Germline CDR1 SNHLY, CDR2 FYNNEI. J was trimmed by 7 bases and V by 6 bases; bases with no gene match: 11. The CDR3 loop reads CASSPRTGYYQPQHF. The CDR3 nucleotides read TGTGCCAGCAGCCCCCGGACAGGGTATTACCAGCCCCAGCATTTT. The full variable domain, completed using reference TRBV2 and TRBJ1-5, is EPEVTQTPSHQVTQMGQEVILRCVPISNHLYFYWYRQILGQKVEFLVSFYNNEISEKSEIFDDQFSVERPDGSNFTLKIRSTKLEDSAMYFCASSPRTGYYQPQHFGDGTRLSIL.

The CDR3 sequence: CASSLALGRIGYTF. The CDR3 bases are TGTGCCAGCAGCTTAGCGCTCGGCCGGATAGGCTACACCTTC. The chain joins TRBV7-2 to TRBJ1-2; D is unclear. Germline V CDR1 and CDR2: SGHTA, FQGNSA. This CDR3 is built from 14 residues. Deletions cut 0 bases from V and 8 bases from J, with 13 bases between.

The chain couples TRBV2 to TRBJ2-5; 13 bases are shared with TRBD2. Germline V gives CDR1 SNHLY, CDR2 FYNNEI. The CDR3 extends over 15 amino acids. Trimming removed 5 bases from V and 4 bases from J; junction bases left unmatched: 4. The CDR3 DNA follows: TGTGCCAGCAGTACCGGGACTAGCGGGACAGAGACCCAGTACTTC. This encodes CASSTGTSGTETQYF.

This clone has just a few counts. This rearrangement joins TRBV6-1 to TRBJ1-2, with 7 bases aligning to TRBD1. V lost 7 bases, J lost 1 base, and 6 bases stayed unmatched. CDR3 length: 14 amino acids. Germline V gene data show CDR1 as MNHNS and CDR2 as SASEGT. CDR3: CASTQTGLNYGYTF. The DNA of the CDR3 is TGTGCCAGCACTCAGACAGGGCTTAACTATGGCTACACCTTC.

The chain joins TRBV28 to TRBJ2-2; D might be TRBD2 (6 bases). Deletions cut 6 bases from V and 0 bases from J, with 17 bases between. The V gene's germline CDR1 is MDHEN and CDR2 SYDVKM. CDR3 length: 17 amino acids. As DNA, the CDR3 is TGTGCCAGCAGCCCATGGACGGGCGGGGCGAACACCGGGGAGCTGTTTTTT. Residues: CASSPWTGGANTGELFF.

V and J are TRBV28 and TRBJ1-2, with TRBD1 matching 9 bases. The CDR3 extends over 14 amino acids. The V segment lost 4 bases and the J segment 13 bases; nucleotides outside the gene matches: 13. In germline, CDR1 is MDHEN, CDR2 SYDVKM. CDR3 in amino acids: CASSSGQGGGSITF. In DNA form, the CDR3 reads TGTGCCAGCAGTTCGGGACAGGGAGGGGGATCGATCACCTTC.

The chain joins TRBV18 to TRBJ1-5; D remains unclear. The CDR3 is 13 residues long. Trimming took 4 bases from V and 5 from J, leaving 9 bases between them. The germline V gene has CDR1 KGHSH and CDR2 LQKENI. CDR3 amino acids: CASSQALDQPQHF. In nucleotides, the CDR3 is TGTGCCAGCTCACAAGCTCTCGATCAGCCCCAGCATTTT. Variable domain in full (rest from reference TRBV18 and TRBJ1-5): NAGVMQNPRHLVRRRGQEARLRCSPMKGHSHVYWYRQLPEEGLKFMVYLQKENIIDESGMPKERFSAEFPKEGPSILRIQQVVRGDSAAYFCASSQALDQPQHFGDGTRLSIL.

This chain connects TRBV5-1 to TRBJ1-3, with D hard to call. The CDR3 is 14 amino acids. Looked up from germline, CDR1 is SGHRS and CDR2 is YFSETQ. Trimming pared 0 bases from V and 0 bases from J, leaving 4 bases between. The CDR3 bases are TGCGCCAGCAGCTTGGGTGGCTCTGGAAACACCATATATTTT. Encoded protein: CASSLGGSGNTIYF.

V gene TRBV5-4 combines with J gene TRBJ1-2; unclear D gene. Looked up from germline, CDR1 is SGHNT and CDR2 is YYREEE (reference sequence). Trimming left V 7 bases short and J 2 bases short, with 15 bases between. The CDR3 runs 14 residues. CDR3 nucleotides: TGTGCCAGCGCCCCCAATAGTTTAAACTATGGCTACACCTTC. This encodes CASAPNSLNYGYTF. Combining the CDR3 with reference TRBV5-4 and TRBJ1-2 gives the whole variable domain ETGVTQSPTHLIKTRGQQVTLRCSSQSGHNTVSWYQQALGQGPQFIFQYYREEENGRGNFPPRFSGLQFPNYSSELNVNALELDDSALYLCASAPNSLNYGYTFGSGTRLTVV.

The chain employs TRBV7-9 and TRBJ2-1, with TRBD1 matching over 10 bases. Germline V lookup: CDR1 SEHNR, CDR2 FQNEAQ (reference sequence). The ends lost 3 bases at V and 2 bases at J; junction bases unmatched: 4. This CDR3 contains 16 residues. The DNA of the CDR3 is TGTGCCAGCAGCTTGTGGACAGGGGGGACCTACAATGAGCAGTTCTTC. Encoded protein: CASSLWTGGTYNEQFF.

The table lists this clone with a count of one. This chain uses TRBV18 with TRBJ2-7; 7 nucleotides match TRBD1. V shed 3 bases and J 5 bases; nucleotides not matched to a gene: 7. Germline CDR1 reads KGHSH; CDR2 reads LQKENI. The CDR3 spans 14 residues. The CDR3 protein is CASSPRQGTHEQYF. In nucleotides, the CDR3 is TGTGCCAGCTCACCTCGACAGGGTACCCACGAGCAGTACTTC.

This clone was seen more than once but under ten times. The chain combines TRBV15 with TRBJ1-6; D is unclear. There are 18 residues in the CDR3. Germline CDR1 reads LNHNV; CDR2 reads YYDKDF (reference sequence). V was pared by 5 bases and J by 0 bases, with 17 bases between. CDR3 DNA: TGTGCCACCAGCTACCGACAATGGGGTAGCTCCTATAATTCACCCCTCCACTTT. This gives the protein CATSYRQWGSSYNSPLHF.

The rearrangement uses TRBV2 and TRBJ1-6; 9 positions agree with TRBD1. The V gene end was trimmed by 3 bases and the J gene end by 8 bases; junction bases not matched to a gene: 8. This CDR3 has 16 residues. Germline loops: CDR1 SNHLY, CDR2 FYNNEI. CDR3 in DNA: TGTGCCAGCAGTGACAGGGACAGGGTGTCGTATTCACCCCTCCACTTT. Protein: CASSDRDRVSYSPLHF.

Only one count was recorded for this clone. The J gene is TRBJ2-5, the V gene TRBV7-9; TRBD2 matches 11 bases. Matching the DNA end better, TRBJ2-7 makes the J call doubtful. The CDR3 runs to 16 residues. In germline, CDR1 is SEHNR, CDR2 FQNEAQ (reference sequence). In DNA form, the CDR3 reads TGTGCCAGCAGCGACATACTAGCGGGAGAGTCGGACGAGCAGTACTTC. It is translated as CASSDILAGESDEQYF.

The V call is TRBV19, the J call TRBJ1-2, with TRBD1 identical over 8 bases. Germline-derived CDR1 and CDR2 are LNHDA and SQIVND (reference sequence). J gave up 8 bases and V 5 bases, and 7 bases lay outside the gene matches. The CDR3 spans 13 residues. CDR3 residues: CASSLRTGKGYTF. CDR3 nucleotides: TGTGCCAGTAGTCTACGGACAGGGAAAGGCTACACCTTC.

The chain links TRBV4-1 to TRBJ1-4; 9 bases line up with TRBD1. CDR1 and CDR2 (germline): MGHRA, YSYEKL. Trimming at V came to 1 base and at J to 5 bases, leaving 2 bases not matched to a gene. The CDR3 runs 15 residues. CDR3: CASSQVGTGNEKLFF. CDR3 sequence (DNA): TGCGCCAGCAGCCAAGTAGGGACAGGGAATGAAAAACTGTTTTTT.

The J gene is TRBJ2-3, the V gene TRBV23-1, with D possibly being TRBD2 (5 bases). TRBV23-1 falls under the ORF class, with uncertain function. Trimming pared 3 bases from V and 4 bases from J, leaving 8 bases between. The length of the CDR3 is 13 residues. The CDR3 DNA reads as TGCGCCAGCAGTCAGGGGAGCCCAGATACGCAGTATTTT. This sequence encodes CASSQGSPDTQYF.

On this clone itself: At one of its ends the junction is not consistent with the germline gene, which may arise from a read error. This chain connects TRBV11-2 to TRBJ2-1; possibly TRBD1 for D (6 bases). The germline gives CDR1 SGHAT, CDR2 FQNNGV. The CDR3 loop spans 16 amino acids. Here the CDR3 DNA reads TGTGCCAGCACCTTAAGTCAGGGGTTGTCCTCCAATGAGCAGTTCTTC. The encoded protein is CASTLSQGLSSNEQFF.

This clone was observed once. This chain connects TRBV4-1 to TRBJ2-5, with TRBD2 identical over 8 bases. CDR3 length: 14 residues. The J segment lost 3 bases and the V segment lost 3 bases, leaving 3 bases of the junction unmatched. Germline V gene data show CDR1 as MGHRA and CDR2 as YSYEKL. In DNA form, the CDR3 reads TGCGCCAGCAGCCAGCCGGGACTAGAAGAGACCCAGTACTTC. Protein sequence: CASSQPGLEETQYF.